These T cell receptor beta chains were read from a single sample in a study of beta chain features in type 1 diabetes. Some clones are missing from TCRdb's copy, which holds only in-frame ones; the method was immunoSEQ multiplex PCR. The sample carries 390,000 or so clones, more than 11% recorded once. Specimen: naive CD4+ T cells from blood. The receptor source for this set is a young man in good health. The conserved cysteine and the conserved F or W are not part of the CDR3 here.

>TRBV5-1|TRBJ2-2
ASSLAGPGELF
>TRBV4-3|TRBJ2-3
ASSQVTRGEDTQY
>TRBV10-3|TRBJ2-3
AISDSGRTDTQY
>TRBV6-5|TRBJ2-5
ASSLSLYQETQY
>TRBV9|TRBJ2-2
ASSLHRAGKLGELF
>TRBV13|TRBJ2-7
ASSKRDRVTYEQY
>TRBV18|TRBJ2-2
ASSHVAGVDTGELF
>TRBV7-9|TRBJ1-1
ASSLDVDYTEAF
>TRBV30|TRBJ2-5
AWSVGGASEDQY
>TRBV18|TRBJ2-5
ASSTRTSQETQY
>TRBV5-1|TRBJ2-5
ASSLDGNQETQY
>TRBV5-6|TRBJ1-6
ASSRQGIDNSPLH
>TRBV7-2|TRBJ2-6
ASSPLMGAGANVLT
>TRBV21-1|TRBJ2-5
ASSPRAGLVKETQY
>TRBV4-1|TRBJ1-1
ASSQATVRNTEAF
>TRBV7-2|TRBJ2-4
ASSDPQWASGSLRNIQY
>TRBV13|TRBJ2-1
ASSFPAGVSYNEQF
>TRBV7-2|TRBJ2-4
ASSLDPSKAKNIQY
>TRBV11-2|TRBJ1-3
ASSDNRGNTIY
>TRBV4-2|TRBJ2-1
ASSQVVAGGNEQF
>TRBV6-6|TRBJ2-3
ASRTSGGSTDTQY
>TRBV28|TRBJ1-1
ASSSGSLRENTEAF
>TRBV7-2|TRBJ2-3
ASSLGAGGPADTQY
>TRBV30|TRBJ1-1
AWSPRTGLTEAF
>TRBV7-2|TRBJ2-3
ASSFGDTQY
>TRBV5-1|TRBJ1-4
ASSRDRGNEKLF
>TRBV7-9|TRBJ2-6
ASSLTGANVLT
>TRBV18|TRBJ1-6
ASSPTGALRNSPLH
>TRBV30|TRBJ1-4
AWSVREGIYEKLF
>TRBV29-1|TRBJ2-1
SGQTSAYNEQF
>TRBV5-1|TRBJ1-1
ASSFGQGITEAF
>TRBV7-9|TRBJ1-4
ASSPRRGADEKLF
>TRBV5-1|TRBJ2-7
ASSLLSPGTGVSYEQY
>TRBV28|TRBJ2-5
ASSTRRLAGFKETQY
>TRBV4-1|TRBJ2-7
ASSSRGRTDSYEQY
>TRBV7-8|TRBJ1-4
ASSATGTAGEKLF
>TRBV11-2|TRBJ2-3
ASSLVAGGSTDTQY
>TRBV5-4|TRBJ2-2
ASSSLQWAGELF
>TRBV5-4|TRBJ2-5
ASSLEGTQY
>TRBV7-2|TRBJ2-1
ASSLAGGDNEQF
>TRBV27|TRBJ1-5
ASAEAQDDQPQH
>TRBV28|TRBJ2-7
ASSSPGVRYEQY
>TRBV4-3|TRBJ2-1
ASSPSRFYNEQF
>TRBV7-2|TRBJ2-3
ASRKDRGGIGTDTQY
>TRBV7-2|TRBJ2-3
ASSLSQDTQY
>TRBV7-9|TRBJ2-2
ASSKGLAPTTGELF
>TRBV5-6|TRBJ2-7
ASSEGQAYEQY
>TRBV4-3|TRBJ2-1
ASSQDLRRRTSGVEQF
>TRBV9|TRBJ2-2
ASSPLAGAGELF